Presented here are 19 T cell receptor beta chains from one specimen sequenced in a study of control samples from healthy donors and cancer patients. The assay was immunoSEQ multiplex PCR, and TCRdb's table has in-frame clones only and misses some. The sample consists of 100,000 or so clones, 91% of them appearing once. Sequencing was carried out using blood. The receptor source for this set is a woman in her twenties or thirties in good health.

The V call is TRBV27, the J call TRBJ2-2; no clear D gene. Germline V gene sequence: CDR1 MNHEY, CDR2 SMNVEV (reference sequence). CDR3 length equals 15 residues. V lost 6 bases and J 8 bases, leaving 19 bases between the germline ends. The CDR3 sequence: CASRFWHVVPGELFF. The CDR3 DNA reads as TGTGCCAGCAGGTTTTGGCATGTAGTTCCTGGGGAGCTGTTTTTT.

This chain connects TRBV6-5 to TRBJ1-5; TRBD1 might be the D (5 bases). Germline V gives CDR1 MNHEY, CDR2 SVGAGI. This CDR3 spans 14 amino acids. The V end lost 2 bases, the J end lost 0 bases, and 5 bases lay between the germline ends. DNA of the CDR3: TGTGCCAGCAGTTACCAGGGTAGCAATCAGCCCCAGCATTTT. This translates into CASSYQGSNQPQHF.

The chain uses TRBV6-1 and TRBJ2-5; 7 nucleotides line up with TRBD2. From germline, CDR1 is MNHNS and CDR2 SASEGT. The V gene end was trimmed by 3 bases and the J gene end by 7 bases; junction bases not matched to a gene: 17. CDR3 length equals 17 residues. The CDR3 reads CASSDRVGLGGFGTQYF. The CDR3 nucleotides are TGTGCCAGCAGTGACCGAGTTGGACTAGGAGGATTCGGGACCCAGTACTTC.

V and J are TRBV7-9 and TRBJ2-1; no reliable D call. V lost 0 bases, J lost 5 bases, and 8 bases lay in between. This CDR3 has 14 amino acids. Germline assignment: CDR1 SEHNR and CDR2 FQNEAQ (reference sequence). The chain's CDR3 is CASSLAPQDNEQFF. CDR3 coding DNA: TGTGCCAGCAGCTTAGCGCCCCAGGACAATGAGCAGTTCTTC. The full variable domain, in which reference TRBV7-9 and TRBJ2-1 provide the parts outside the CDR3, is DTGVSQNPRHKITKRGQNVTFRCDPISEHNRLYWYRQTLGQGPEFLTYFQNEAQLEKSRLLSDRFSAERPKGSFSTLEIQRTEQGDSAMYLCASSLAPQDNEQFFGPGTRLTVL.

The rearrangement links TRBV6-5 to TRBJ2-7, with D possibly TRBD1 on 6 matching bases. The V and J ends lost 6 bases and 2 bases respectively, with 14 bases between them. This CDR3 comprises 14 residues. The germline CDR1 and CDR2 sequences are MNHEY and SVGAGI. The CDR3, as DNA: TGTGCCAGCAGACTTGATCGACAGGCCTACGAGCAGTACTTC. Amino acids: CASRLDRQAYEQYF.

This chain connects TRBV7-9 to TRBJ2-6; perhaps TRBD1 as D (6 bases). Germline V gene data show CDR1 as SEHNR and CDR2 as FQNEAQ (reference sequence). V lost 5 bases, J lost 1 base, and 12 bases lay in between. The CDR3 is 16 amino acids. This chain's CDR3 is CASSLQGRSGANVLTF. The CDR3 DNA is TGTGCCAGCAGCCTACAGGGTCGTTCTGGGGCCAACGTCCTGACTTTC.

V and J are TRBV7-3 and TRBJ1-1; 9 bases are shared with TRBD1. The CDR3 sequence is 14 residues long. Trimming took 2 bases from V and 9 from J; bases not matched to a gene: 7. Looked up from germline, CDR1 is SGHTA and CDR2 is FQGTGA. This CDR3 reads CASSLGTGTSKAFF. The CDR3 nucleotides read TGTGCCAGCAGCTTAGGGACAGGGACCTCCAAAGCTTTCTTT.

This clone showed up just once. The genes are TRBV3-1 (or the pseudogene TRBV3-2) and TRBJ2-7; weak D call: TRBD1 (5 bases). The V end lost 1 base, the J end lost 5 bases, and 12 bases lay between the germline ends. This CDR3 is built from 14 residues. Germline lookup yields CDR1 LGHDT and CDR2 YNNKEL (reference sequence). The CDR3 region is CASSQVGRAHEQYF. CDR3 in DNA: TGTGCCAGCAGCCAAGTCGGCAGGGCCCACGAGCAGTACTTC.

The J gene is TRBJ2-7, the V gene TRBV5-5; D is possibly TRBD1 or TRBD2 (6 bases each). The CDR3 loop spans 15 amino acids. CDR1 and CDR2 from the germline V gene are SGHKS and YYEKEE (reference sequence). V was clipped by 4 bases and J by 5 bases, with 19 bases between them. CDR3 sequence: CASSQRWGAAHEQYF. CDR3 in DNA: TGTGCCAGCAGCCAACGATGGGGGGCCGCCCACGAGCAGTACTTC.

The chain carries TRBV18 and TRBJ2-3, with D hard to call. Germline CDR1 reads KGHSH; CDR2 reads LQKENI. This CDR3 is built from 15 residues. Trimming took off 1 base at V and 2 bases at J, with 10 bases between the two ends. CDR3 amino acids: CASSPRRSSTDTQYF. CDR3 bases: TGTGCCAGCTCACCACGACGGTCCTCCACAGATACGCAGTATTTT.

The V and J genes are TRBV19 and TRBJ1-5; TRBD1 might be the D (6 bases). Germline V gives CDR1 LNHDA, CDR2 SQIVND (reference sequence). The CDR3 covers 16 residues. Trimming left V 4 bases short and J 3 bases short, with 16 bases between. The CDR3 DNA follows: TGTGCCAGTAGTACCCCGGGAAGGGGACACAATCAGCCCCAGCATTTT. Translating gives CASSTPGRGHNQPQHF.

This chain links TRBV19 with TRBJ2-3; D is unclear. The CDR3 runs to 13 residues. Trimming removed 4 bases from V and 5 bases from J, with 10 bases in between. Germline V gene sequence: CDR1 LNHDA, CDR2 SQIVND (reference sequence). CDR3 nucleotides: TGTGCCAGTAGTAATGGGGTTGAAGATACGCAGTATTTT. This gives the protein CASSNGVEDTQYF. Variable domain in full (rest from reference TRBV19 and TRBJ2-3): DGGITQSPKYLFRKEGQNVTLSCEQNLNHDAMYWYRQDPGQGLRLIYYSQIVNDFQKGDIAEGYSVSREKKESFPLTVTSAQKNPTAFYLCASSNGVEDTQYFGPGTRLTVL.

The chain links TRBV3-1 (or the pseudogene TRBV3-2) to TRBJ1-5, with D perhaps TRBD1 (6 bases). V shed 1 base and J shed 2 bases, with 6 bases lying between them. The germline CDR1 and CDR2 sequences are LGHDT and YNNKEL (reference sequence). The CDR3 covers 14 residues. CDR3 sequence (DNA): TGTGCCAGCAGCCAAGGACAGGGCAATCAGCCCCAGCATTTT. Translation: CASSQGQGNQPQHF.

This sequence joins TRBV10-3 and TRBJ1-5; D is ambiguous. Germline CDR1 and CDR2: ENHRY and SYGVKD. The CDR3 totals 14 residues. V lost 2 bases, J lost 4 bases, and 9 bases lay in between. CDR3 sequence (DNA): TGTGCCATCAGTGAGGCCGGAGATAATCAGCCCCAGCATTTT. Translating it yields CAISEAGDNQPQHF.

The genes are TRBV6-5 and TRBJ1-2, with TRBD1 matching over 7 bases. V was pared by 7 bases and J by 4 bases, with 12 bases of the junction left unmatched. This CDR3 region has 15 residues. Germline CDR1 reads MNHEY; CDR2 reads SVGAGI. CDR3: CASIHLTGQPYGYTF. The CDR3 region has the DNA TGTGCCAGCATACATTTGACAGGGCAGCCCTATGGCTACACCTTC.

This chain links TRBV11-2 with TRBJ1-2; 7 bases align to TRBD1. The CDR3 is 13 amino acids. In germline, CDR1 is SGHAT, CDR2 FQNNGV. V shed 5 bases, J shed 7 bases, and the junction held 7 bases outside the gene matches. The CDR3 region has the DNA TGTGCCAGCAGCCAGCAGACAGGGTTTGGCTACACCTTC. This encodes CASSQQTGFGYTF. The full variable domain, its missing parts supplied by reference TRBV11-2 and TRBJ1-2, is EAGVAQSPRYKIIEKRQSVAFWCNPISGHATLYWYQQILGQGPKLLIQFQNNGVVDDSQLPKDRFSAERLKGVDSTLKIQPAKLEDSAVYLCASSQQTGFGYTFGSGTRLTVV.

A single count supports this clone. The CDR3 sequence: CASRPRDKGNYGYTF. DNA for the CDR3: TGTGCCAGCAGACCCCGGGACAAGGGGAACTATGGCTACACCTTC. The gene calls are TRBV3-1 (or the pseudogene TRBV3-2) and TRBJ1-2; a possible D gene is TRBD1 (6 bases). The germline V gene has CDR1 LGHDT and CDR2 YNNKEL (reference sequence). The V gene lost 6 bases and the J gene lost 2 bases, with 16 bases spanning the gap. CDR3 size: 15 residues.

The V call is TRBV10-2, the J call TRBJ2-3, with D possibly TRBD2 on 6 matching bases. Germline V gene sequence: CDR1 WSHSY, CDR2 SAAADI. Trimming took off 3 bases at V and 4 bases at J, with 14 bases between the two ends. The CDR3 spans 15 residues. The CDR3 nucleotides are TGCGCCAGCAGTGACCCGAGGCGGGGTGCAGATACGCAGTATTTT. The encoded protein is CASSDPRRGADTQYF.

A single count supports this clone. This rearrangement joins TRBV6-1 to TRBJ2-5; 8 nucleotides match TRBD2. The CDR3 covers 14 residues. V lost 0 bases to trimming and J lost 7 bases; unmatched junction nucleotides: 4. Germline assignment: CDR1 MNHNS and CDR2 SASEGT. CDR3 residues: CASSEAAGLGTQYF. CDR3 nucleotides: TGTGCCAGCAGTGAAGCGGCGGGACTAGGGACCCAGTACTTC.